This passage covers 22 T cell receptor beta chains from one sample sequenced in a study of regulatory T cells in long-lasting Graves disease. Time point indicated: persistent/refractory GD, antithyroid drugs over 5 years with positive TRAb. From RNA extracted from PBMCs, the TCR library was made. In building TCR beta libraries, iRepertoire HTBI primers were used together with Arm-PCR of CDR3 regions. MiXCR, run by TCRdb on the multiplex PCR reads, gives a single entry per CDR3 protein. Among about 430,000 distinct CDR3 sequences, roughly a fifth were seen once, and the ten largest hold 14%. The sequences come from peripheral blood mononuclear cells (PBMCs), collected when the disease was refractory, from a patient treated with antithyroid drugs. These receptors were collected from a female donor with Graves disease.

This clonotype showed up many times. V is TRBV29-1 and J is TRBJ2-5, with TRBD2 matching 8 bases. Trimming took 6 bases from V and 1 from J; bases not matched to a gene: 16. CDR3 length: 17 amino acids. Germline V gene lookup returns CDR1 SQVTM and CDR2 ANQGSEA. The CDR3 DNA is TGCAGCGTCGCCGGGACTAGGGATTGGTGGGCCCAAGAGACCCAGTACTTC. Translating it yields CSVAGTRDWWAQETQYF.

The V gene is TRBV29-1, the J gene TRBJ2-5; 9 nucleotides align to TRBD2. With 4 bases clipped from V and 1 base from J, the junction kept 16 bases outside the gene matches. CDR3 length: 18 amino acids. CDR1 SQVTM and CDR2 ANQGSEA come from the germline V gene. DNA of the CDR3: TGCAGCGTTGGCCCGTCTGAGCGGGAGGTACGGACCCAAGAGACCCAGTACTTC. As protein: CSVGPSEREVRTQETQYF.

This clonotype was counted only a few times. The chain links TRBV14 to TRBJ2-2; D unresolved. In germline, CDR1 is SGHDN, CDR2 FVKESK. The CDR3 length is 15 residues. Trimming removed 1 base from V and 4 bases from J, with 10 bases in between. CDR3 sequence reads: CASSQVGYTTGELFF. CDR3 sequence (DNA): TGTGCCAGCAGCCAAGTTGGGTACACCACCGGGGAGCTGTTTTTT. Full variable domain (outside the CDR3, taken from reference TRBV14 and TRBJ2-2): EAGVTQFPSHSVIEKGQTVTLRCDPISGHDNLYWYRRVMGKEIKFLLHFVKESKQDESGMPNNRFLAERTGGTYSTLKVQPAELEDSGVYFCASSQVGYTTGELFFGEGSRLTVL.

The CDR3 protein is CAWSRSSGQHYEQYF. The CDR3 bases are TGTGCCTGGAGTAGGTCTAGCGGGCAACACTACGAGCAGTACTTC. The chain combines TRBV30 with TRBJ2-7; TRBD2 agrees at 8 bases. The CDR3 contains 15 residues. Germline loops: CDR1 GTSNPN, CDR2 SVGIG (reference sequence). The junction had 9 bases not matched to a gene; V was cut back by 2 bases and J by 3 bases.

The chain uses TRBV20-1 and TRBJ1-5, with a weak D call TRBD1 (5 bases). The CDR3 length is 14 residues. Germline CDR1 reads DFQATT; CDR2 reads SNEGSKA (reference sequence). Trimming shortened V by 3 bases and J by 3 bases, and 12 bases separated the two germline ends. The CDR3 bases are TGCAGTGCTAGGTCGGGCGGGGCCAATCAGCCCCAGCATTTT. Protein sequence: CSARSGGANQPQHF.

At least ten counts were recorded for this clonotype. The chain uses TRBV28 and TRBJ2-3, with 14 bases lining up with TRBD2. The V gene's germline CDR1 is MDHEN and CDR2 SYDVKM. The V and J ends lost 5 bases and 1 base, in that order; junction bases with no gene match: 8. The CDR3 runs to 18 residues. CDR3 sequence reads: CASSKGTSGRGGTDTQYF. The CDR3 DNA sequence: TGTGCCAGCAGTAAAGGGACTAGCGGGAGAGGGGGCACAGATACGCAGTATTTT.

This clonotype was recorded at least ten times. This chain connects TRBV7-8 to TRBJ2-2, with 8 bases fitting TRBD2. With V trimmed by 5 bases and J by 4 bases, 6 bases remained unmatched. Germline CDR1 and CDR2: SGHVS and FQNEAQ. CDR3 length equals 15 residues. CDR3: CASSQRTSPTGELFF. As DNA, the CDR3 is TGTGCCAGCAGCCAGAGGACTAGCCCCACCGGGGAGCTGTTTTTT.

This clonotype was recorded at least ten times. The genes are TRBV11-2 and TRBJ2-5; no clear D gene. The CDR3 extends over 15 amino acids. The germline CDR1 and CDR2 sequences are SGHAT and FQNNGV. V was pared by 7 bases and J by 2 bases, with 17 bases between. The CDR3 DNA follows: TGTGCCAGCACCGAAGGCCTATTTGGACAAGAGACCCAGTACTTC. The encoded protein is CASTEGLFGQETQYF. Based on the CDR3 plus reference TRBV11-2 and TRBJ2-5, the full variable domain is EAGVAQSPRYKIIEKRQSVAFWCNPISGHATLYWYQQILGQGPKLLIQFQNNGVVDDSQLPKDRFSAERLKGVDSTLKIQPAKLEDSAVYLCASTEGLFGQETQYFGPGTRLLVL.

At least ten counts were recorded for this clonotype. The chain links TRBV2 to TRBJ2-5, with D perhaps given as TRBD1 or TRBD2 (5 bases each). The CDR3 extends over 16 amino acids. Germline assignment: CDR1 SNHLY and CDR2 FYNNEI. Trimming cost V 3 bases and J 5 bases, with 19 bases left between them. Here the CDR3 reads CASSELSRGMVETQYF. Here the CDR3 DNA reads TGTGCCAGCAGTGAGTTGTCCCGGGGCATGGTGGAGACCCAGTACTTC.

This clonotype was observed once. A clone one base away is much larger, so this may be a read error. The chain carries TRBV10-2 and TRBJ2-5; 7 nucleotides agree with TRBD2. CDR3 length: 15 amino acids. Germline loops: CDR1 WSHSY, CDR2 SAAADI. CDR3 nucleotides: TGCGCCAGCAATTTGGAGGCGGGAGAAACAGAGACCCCGTACTTC. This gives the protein CASNLEAGETETPYF.

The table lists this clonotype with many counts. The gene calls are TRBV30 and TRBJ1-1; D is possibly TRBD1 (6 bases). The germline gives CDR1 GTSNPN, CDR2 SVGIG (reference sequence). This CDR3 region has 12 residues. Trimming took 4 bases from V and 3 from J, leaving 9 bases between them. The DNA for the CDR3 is TGTGCCTGGACAGGGGTGGACACTGAAGCTTTCTTT. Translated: CAWTGVDTEAFF.

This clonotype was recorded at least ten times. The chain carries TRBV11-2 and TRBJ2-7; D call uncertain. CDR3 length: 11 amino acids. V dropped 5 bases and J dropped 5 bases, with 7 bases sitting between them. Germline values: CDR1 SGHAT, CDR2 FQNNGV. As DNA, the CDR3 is TGTGCCAGCAGCATGCTCCACGAGCAGTACTTC. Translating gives CASSMLHEQYF.

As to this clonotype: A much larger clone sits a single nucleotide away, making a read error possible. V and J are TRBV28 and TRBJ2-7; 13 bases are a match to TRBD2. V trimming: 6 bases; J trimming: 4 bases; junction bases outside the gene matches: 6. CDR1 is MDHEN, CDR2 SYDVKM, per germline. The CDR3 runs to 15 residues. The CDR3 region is CASSPGTSGIYEQYF. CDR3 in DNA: TGTGCCAGCAGCCCCGGGACTAGCGGGATATACGAGCAGTACTTC.

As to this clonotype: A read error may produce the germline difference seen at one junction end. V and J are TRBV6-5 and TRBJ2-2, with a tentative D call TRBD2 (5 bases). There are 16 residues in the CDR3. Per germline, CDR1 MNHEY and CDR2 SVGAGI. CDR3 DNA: TGTGCCAGCAGTTACGGGCCAAGTCTGAACACCGGGGAGCTGGTTTTT. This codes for CASSYGPSLNTGELVF.

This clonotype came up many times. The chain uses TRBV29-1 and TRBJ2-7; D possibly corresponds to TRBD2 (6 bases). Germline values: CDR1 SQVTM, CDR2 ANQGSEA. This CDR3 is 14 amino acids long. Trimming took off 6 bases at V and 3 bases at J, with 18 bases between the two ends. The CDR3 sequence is CSVRLDPPLYEQYF. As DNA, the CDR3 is TGCAGCGTAAGACTAGACCCCCCGCTCTACGAGCAGTACTTC.

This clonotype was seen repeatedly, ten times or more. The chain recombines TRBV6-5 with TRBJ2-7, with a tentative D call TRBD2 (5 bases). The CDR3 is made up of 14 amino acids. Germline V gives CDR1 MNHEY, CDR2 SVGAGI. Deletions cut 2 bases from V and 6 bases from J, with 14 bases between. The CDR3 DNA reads TGTGCCAGCAGTTACGGCCCGGGATTTGGCGAGCAGTACTTC. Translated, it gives CASSYGPGFGEQYF.

CDR3 region: CASSLAGTSAIETQYF. The CDR3 DNA sequence: TGCGCCAGCAGCTTGGCCGGGACTAGCGCGATTGAGACCCAGTACTTC. The V and J genes are TRBV5-1 and TRBJ2-5, with 10 bases identical to TRBD2. Germline CDR1 and CDR2: SGHRS and YFSETQ. Trimming removed 0 bases from V and 5 bases from J; junction bases left unmatched: 7. The CDR3 length is 16 residues.

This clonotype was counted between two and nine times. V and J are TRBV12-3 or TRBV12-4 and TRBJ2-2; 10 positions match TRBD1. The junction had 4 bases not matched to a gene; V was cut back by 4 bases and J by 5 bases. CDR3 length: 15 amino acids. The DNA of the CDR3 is TGTGCCAGCAGTTCCTGGACAGGGGGAACCGGGGAGCTGTTTTTT. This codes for CASSSWTGGTGELFF.

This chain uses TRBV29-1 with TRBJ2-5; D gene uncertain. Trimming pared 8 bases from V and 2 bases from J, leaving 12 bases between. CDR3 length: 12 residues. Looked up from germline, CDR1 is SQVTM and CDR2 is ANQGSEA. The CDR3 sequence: CSTKVGQETQYF. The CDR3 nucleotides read TGCAGCACTAAAGTGGGACAAGAGACCCAGTACTTC.

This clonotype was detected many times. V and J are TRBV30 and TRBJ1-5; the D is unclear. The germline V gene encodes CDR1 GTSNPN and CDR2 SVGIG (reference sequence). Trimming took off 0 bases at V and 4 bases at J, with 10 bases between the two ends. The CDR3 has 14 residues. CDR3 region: CAWSVSRINQPQHF. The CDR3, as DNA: TGTGCCTGGAGTGTATCGCGGATTAATCAGCCCCAGCATTTT.

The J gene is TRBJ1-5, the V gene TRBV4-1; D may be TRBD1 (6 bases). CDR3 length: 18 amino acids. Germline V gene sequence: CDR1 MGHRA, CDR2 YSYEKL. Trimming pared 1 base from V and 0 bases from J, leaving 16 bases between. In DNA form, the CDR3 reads TGCGCCAGCAGCCAAGTGAGGGGGGCAGTTAATAGCAATCAGCCCCAGCATTTT. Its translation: CASSQVRGAVNSNQPQHF.

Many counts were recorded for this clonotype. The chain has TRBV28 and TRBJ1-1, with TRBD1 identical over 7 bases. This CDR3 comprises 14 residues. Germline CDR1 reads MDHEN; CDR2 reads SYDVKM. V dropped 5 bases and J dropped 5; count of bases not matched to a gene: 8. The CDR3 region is CASSSYRGETEAFF. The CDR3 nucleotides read TGTGCCAGCAGTAGTTACAGGGGTGAGACTGAAGCTTTCTTT.